This T cell receptor beta chain stems from a study of beta chain features in type 1 diabetes. Germline V gene data show CDR1 as MNHNY and CDR2 as SVGAGI (reference sequence). This CDR3 has 13 amino acids. The germline V and J ends were trimmed by 6 bases and 2 bases, with 11 bases remaining between them. The isolated RNA, all of it, was reverse transcribed, so expressed TCRB transcripts were what got sequenced. Using immunoSEQ multiplex PCR, the repertoire was profiled, and TCRdb retains in-frame clones only, with some absent. The sample includes almost 350,000 clones, approximately 8% seen only once; the top ten take 0.44%.

The sample comprised central memory CD4+ T cells from blood. The V call is TRBV6-6, the J call TRBJ2-7; D gene unclear. This clonotype originated in a woman between 18 and 29 years old in good health. CDR3 coding DNA: TGTGCCAGCAGCCGAGCCCTTACCTACGAGCAGTACTTC. This translates into CASSRALTYEQYF.